This T cell receptor beta chain was documented in a study of blood T cell repertoires in COVID-19. As for the study in general: The samples span acute and convalescent COVID-19 from the United States, Italy and Spain. T cells, B-cell-depleted T cells, or PBMCs supplied cDNA or gDNA.

Original methodology: Amplified reference gene primers provided the basis for estimating nucleated cell counts. Libraries were prepared by immunoSEQ multiplex PCR; TCRdb keeps only in-frame clonotypes and omits some of them. The DNA was the basis for D and trimming; V, J and clone size are from that table. The data show some 240,000 clones, 60% to 85% seen once. CDR3 length equals 14 residues. CDR1 SNHLY and CDR2 FYNNEI come from the germline V gene. V was clipped by 6 bases and J by 0 bases, with 11 bases between them. Sequences were obtained from peripheral blood. This TCR was sampled from a woman between 70 and 85 years old with acute or convalescent COVID-19. V gene TRBV2 combines with J gene TRBJ2-5, with D possibly TRBD1 on 6 matching bases. This CDR3 is CASRAWDNQETQYF. CDR3 bases: TGTGCCAGCAGAGCTTGGGACAACCAAGAGACCCAGTACTTC. The variable domain in full, with the rest retrieved from reference TRBV2 and TRBJ2-5, is EPEVTQTPSHQVTQMGQEVILRCVPISNHLYFYWYRQILGQKVEFLVSFYNNEISEKSEIFDDQFSVERPDGSNFTLKIRSTKLEDSAMYFCASRAWDNQETQYFGPGTRLLVL.